This entry lists 23 T cell receptor beta chains sequenced from one sample in a study of blood T cells in healthy people across ages. A second PCR, run for about 7 to 11 cycles, used a sample-barcoded 5' primer plus a J-beta primer mix. TCRdb re-called the 5' RACE reads with MiXCR, one entry per CDR3 protein. The table lists 950,000 to 1,200,000 distinct CDR3 sequences, more than 30% of them singletons, with approximately 14% in the top ten. The sequenced sample consisted of blood. All receptors come from a man younger than 35 in good health.

This clonotype was observed a handful of times. The V and J genes are TRBV4-3 and TRBJ1-1; D possibly corresponds to TRBD1 (6 bases). Trimming cost V 0 bases and J 0 bases, with 11 bases left between them. The germline V gene encodes CDR1 LGHNA and CDR2 YSLEER. This CDR3 comprises 16 residues. The CDR3 nucleotides are TGCGCCAGCAGCCAAGATGGGGGGCCCATGAACACTGAAGCTTTCTTT. Amino acid sequence: CASSQDGGPMNTEAFF.

This clonotype was observed a handful of times. CDR3 protein: CSAERGSYNEQYF. Here the CDR3 DNA reads TGCAGCGCAGAGCGGGGTTCCTACAATGAGCAGTACTTC. This chain joins TRBV29-1 and TRBJ2-7; TRBD2 aligns across 7 bases. The V segment lost 7 bases and the J segment 7 bases; nucleotides outside the gene matches: 13. The CDR3 is made up of 13 amino acids. Germline CDR1 reads SQVTM; CDR2 reads ANQGSEA.

The gene calls are TRBV10-3 and TRBJ2-2; 7 bases map to TRBD1. CDR1 ENHRY and CDR2 SYGVKD come from the germline V gene. The CDR3 runs to 14 residues. Germline trimming cut 11 bases from V and 2 bases from J; bases unmatched to any gene: 8. The CDR3 bases are TGTGCCGCCGCCGGGACAGCAAACACCGGGGAGCTGTTTTTT. The encoded protein is CAAAGTANTGELFF.

A few counts support this clonotype. CDR3 sequence: CATKGTAGTGELFF. The DNA for the CDR3 is TGTGCTACCAAAGGGACAGCGGGCACCGGGGAGCTGTTTTTT. The chain employs TRBV6-2 or TRBV6-3 and TRBJ2-2, with D possibly matching TRBD1 (7 bases). CDR3 length: 14 residues. Germline-derived CDR1 and CDR2 are MNHEY and SVGEGT.

The genes are TRBV7-3 and TRBJ2-3; 7 bases agree with TRBD1. The ends lost 1 base at V and 1 base at J; junction bases unmatched: 2. In germline, CDR1 is SGHTA, CDR2 FQGTGA. The CDR3 contains 15 residues. The CDR3 bases are TGTGCCAGCAGCTTAAAAGACAGGGGCACAGATACGCAGTATTTT. This gives the protein CASSLKDRGTDTQYF.

The table lists this clonotype with a few counts. The rearrangement joins TRBV4-1 to TRBJ1-1, with unresolved D. CDR1 is MGHRA and CDR2 is YSYEKL in the germline V gene. V was cut by 2 bases and J by 0 bases, with 16 bases left in between. This CDR3 has 17 amino acids. CDR3: CASSQLPGRSMNTEAFF. The DNA of the CDR3 is TGCGCCAGCAGCCAACTACCCGGGCGGTCCATGAACACTGAAGCTTTCTTT.

The genes are TRBV12-3 or TRBV12-4 and TRBJ1-5; TRBD1 is a possible D gene (5 bases). This CDR3 is built from 14 residues. The V gene lost 3 bases and the J gene lost 2 bases, with 8 bases spanning the gap. The CDR3 reads CASSFGAGNQPQHF. CDR3 bases: TGTGCCAGCAGTTTTGGGGCAGGCAATCAGCCCCAGCATTTT.

CDR3 amino acids: CASSFSTGYEQYF. In DNA, the CDR3 is TGTGCCAGCAGCTTTTCGACAGGGTACGAGCAGTACTTC. J is TRBJ2-7 and V is TRBV11-1, with 7 bases that match TRBD1. Germline-derived CDR1 and CDR2 are SGHAT and FQDESV (reference sequence). The CDR3 totals 13 residues. The J segment lost 4 bases and the V segment lost 3 bases, leaving 3 bases of the junction unmatched.

The V gene is TRBV20-1, the J gene TRBJ2-7; weak D call: TRBD2 (7 bases). V was trimmed by 3 bases and J by 5 bases, leaving 11 bases between them. The CDR3 extends over 12 amino acids. Germline V gives CDR1 DFQATT, CDR2 SNEGSKA (reference sequence). CDR3 coding DNA: TGCAGTGCTAGGTGGGGGGGCGACGAGCAGTACTTC. Translating it yields CSARWGGDEQYF.

For this clonotype: A much more abundant neighbour one base away suggests this may be a read error. The CDR3 is CASSQDRVQETQFF. In DNA form, the CDR3 reads TGTGCCAGCAGCCAAGATCGGGTACAAGAGACCCAGTTCTTC. The chain is built from TRBV3-1 and TRBJ2-1; D is ambiguous. In germline, CDR1 is LGHDT, CDR2 YNNKEL (reference sequence). The CDR3 is made up of 14 amino acids. V gave up 0 bases and J gave up 13 bases, with 16 bases separating them.

This sequence joins TRBV2 and TRBJ2-7; a weak D match, TRBD2 (5 bases). The CDR3 spans 10 residues. Germline V gene lookup returns CDR1 SNHLY and CDR2 FYNNEI. Between the trimmed V and J ends, which lost 7 bases and 5 bases, there was a span of 6 bases. The CDR3 loop reads CASTGNEQYF. CDR3 DNA: TGTGCCAGCACCGGGAACGAGCAGTACTTC.

This clonotype turned up a few times. The gene calls are TRBV6-6 and TRBJ1-2; a possible D gene is TRBD1 (6 bases). The germline V and J ends were trimmed by 5 bases and 0 bases, with 13 bases remaining between them. The germline V gene encodes CDR1 MNHNY and CDR2 SVGAGI (reference sequence). There are 15 residues in the CDR3. CDR3 DNA: TGTGCCAGCAGTCCTCGAGGGGGGGCTAACTATGGCTACACCTTC. This gives the protein CASSPRGGANYGYTF.

A word on this clonotype: It may be a read error: a sequence one base away is much more abundant. The genes are TRBV4-2 and TRBJ1-4; no reliable D call. The CDR3 runs to 15 residues. CDR1 is LGHNA, CDR2 YNFKEQ, per germline. CDR3 sequence: CVSSQERQRGEKLFF. The CDR3 DNA sequence: TGTGTCAGCAGCCAGGAACGGCAGCGGGGTGAAAAACTGTTTTTT.

V is TRBV11-1 and J is TRBJ1-1; D is perhaps TRBD1 (5 bases). The CDR3 is 16 residues long. Germline CDR1 is SGHAT and CDR2 is FQDESV (reference sequence). Trimming pared 1 base from V and 0 bases from J, leaving 12 bases between. CDR3 coding DNA: TGTGCCAGCAGCTTAGGCGGACGGGGGATGAACACTGAAGCTTTCTTT. Amino acids: CASSLGGRGMNTEAFF.

The chain recombines TRBV6-5 with TRBJ2-3; 9 bases map to TRBD2. The J segment lost 5 bases and the V segment lost 6 bases, leaving 6 bases of the junction unmatched. Looked up from germline, CDR1 is MNHEY and CDR2 is SVGAGI. This CDR3 spans 14 amino acids. CDR3 DNA sequence: TGTGCCAGCAGAGTTGCGGGGGGGCTAGATACGCAGTATTTT. Translated, it gives CASRVAGGLDTQYF.

This clonotype was seen only a few times. The DNA for the CDR3 is TGCAGTGCGGAGCCCGAGGGTCATGGCTACACCTTC. Protein product: CSAEPEGHGYTF. The chain joins TRBV20-1 to TRBJ1-2; D gene uncertain. CDR1 DFQATT and CDR2 SNEGSKA come from the germline V gene (reference sequence). The CDR3 consists of 12 residues. The ends were cut back, 6 bases at V and 6 bases at J, with 14 bases in the middle.

This chain joins TRBV2 and TRBJ2-2; TRBD1 aligns across 10 bases. With V trimmed by 6 bases and J by 7 bases, 11 bases remained unmatched. Per germline, CDR1 SNHLY and CDR2 FYNNEI. The CDR3 runs 16 residues. This CDR3 is CASRPSGTGVVGELFF. In DNA, the CDR3 is TGTGCCAGCAGGCCGTCGGGGACAGGGGTTGTCGGGGAGCTGTTTTTT.

The chain combines TRBV28 with TRBJ2-7; D is perhaps TRBD2 (5 bases). This CDR3 comprises 15 residues. The germline gives CDR1 MDHEN, CDR2 SYDVKM. V lost 4 bases and J 2 bases, leaving 15 bases between the germline ends. The CDR3, as DNA: TGTGCCAGCAGTTCAGTCGGGGATCCAACCTACGAGCAGTACTTC. As protein: CASSSVGDPTYEQYF.

In its sample, this clonotype was seen a few times. The V call is TRBV28, the J call TRBJ1-2; a weak D match, TRBD1 (6 bases). Germline CDR1 reads MDHEN; CDR2 reads SYDVKM. The CDR3 is 14 amino acids. Trimming stripped 6 bases from V and 1 base from J, with 12 bases between. CDR3 sequence (DNA): TGTGCCAGCAGCCCCAACAGGGTTAACTATGGCTACACCTTC. It encodes CASSPNRVNYGYTF.

This clonotype was seen more than once but under ten times. The chain links TRBV3-1 to TRBJ2-5; possible D gene TRBD2, 5 bases. CDR3 length equals 14 residues. Germline V CDR1 and CDR2: LGHDT, YNNKEL (reference sequence). Trimming took 5 bases from V and 2 from J, leaving 12 bases between them. The CDR3 nucleotides read TGTGCCAGCAGCGGAGGAACCAGGCAAGAGACCCAGTACTTC. This codes for CASSGGTRQETQYF.

J is TRBJ2-3 and V is TRBV6-1; the D is unclear. The CDR3 is 16 amino acids. V lost 8 bases to trimming and J lost 1 base, with 19 bases between them. Germline V lookup: CDR1 MNHNS, CDR2 SASEGT. The CDR3 coding sequence is TGTGCCAGCCCACCTAAACGATCAGAATGCACAGATACGCAGTATTTT. This gives the protein CASPPKRSECTDTQYF.

V and J are TRBV5-4 and TRBJ1-1, with no clear D. V lost 1 base and J lost 1, with 11 bases in between. The CDR3 has 15 residues. Germline loops: CDR1 SGHNT, CDR2 YYREEE (reference sequence). CDR3 bases: TGTGCCAGCAGCTTGATAGCGAGAGAGAACACTGAAGCTTTCTTT. Protein sequence: CASSLIARENTEAFF.

The chain links TRBV4-2 to TRBJ1-6; tentative D call: TRBD1 (6 bases). The CDR3 totals 17 residues. Germline V gene sequence: CDR1 LGHNA, CDR2 YNFKEQ. The V gene lost 1 base and the J gene lost 4 bases, with 14 bases spanning the gap. In DNA form, the CDR3 reads TGTGCCAGCAGCCAAGGGGGGGGGAGGGGGTATAATTCACCCCTCCACTTT. It translates to CASSQGGGRGYNSPLHF.